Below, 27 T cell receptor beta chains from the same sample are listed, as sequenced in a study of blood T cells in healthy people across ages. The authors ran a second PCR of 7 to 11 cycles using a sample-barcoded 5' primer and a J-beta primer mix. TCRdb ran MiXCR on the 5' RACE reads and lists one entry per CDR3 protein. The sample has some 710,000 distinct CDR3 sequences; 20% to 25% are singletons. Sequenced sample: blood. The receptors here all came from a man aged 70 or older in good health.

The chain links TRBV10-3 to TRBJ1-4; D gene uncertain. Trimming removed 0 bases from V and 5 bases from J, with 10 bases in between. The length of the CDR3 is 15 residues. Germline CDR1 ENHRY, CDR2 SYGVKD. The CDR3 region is CAISESATKNEKLFF. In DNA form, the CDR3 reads TGTGCCATCAGTGAGTCGGCGACAAAAAATGAAAAACTGTTTTTT.

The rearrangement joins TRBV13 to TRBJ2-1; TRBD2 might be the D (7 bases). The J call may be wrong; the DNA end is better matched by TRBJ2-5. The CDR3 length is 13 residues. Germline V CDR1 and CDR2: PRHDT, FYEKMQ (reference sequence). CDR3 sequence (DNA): TGTGCCAGCAGCAGGGGGGGAGCAGAGACCCAGTACTTC. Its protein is CASSRGGAETQYF.

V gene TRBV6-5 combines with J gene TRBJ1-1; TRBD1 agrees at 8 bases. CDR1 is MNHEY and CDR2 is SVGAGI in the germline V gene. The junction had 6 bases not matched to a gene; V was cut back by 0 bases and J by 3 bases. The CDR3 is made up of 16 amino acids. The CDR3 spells CASSYSIRTGYTEAFF. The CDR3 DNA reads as TGTGCCAGCAGTTACTCGATACGGACAGGGTACACTGAAGCTTTCTTT.

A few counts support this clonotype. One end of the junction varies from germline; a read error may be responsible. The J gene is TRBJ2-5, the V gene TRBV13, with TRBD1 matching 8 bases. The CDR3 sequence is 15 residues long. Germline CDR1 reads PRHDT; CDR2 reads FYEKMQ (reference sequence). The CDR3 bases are TGTGCCAGCAGCATAGGTGGAGACAGGGGTGAGACCCAGTACTTC. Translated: CASSIGGDRGETQYF.

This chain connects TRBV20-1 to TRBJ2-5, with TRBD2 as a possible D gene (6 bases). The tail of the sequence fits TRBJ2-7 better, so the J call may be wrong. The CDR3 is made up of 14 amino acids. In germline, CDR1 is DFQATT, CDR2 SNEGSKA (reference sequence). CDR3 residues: CSAMKGLGSYEQYV. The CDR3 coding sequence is TGCAGTGCTATGAAGGGACTTGGGTCCTACGAGCAGTACGTC.

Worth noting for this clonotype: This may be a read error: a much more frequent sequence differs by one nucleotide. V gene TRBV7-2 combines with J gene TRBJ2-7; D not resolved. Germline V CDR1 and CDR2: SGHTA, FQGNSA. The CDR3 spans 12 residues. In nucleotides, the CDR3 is TGTGCCGGCAGCTTTCTGGGATACGAGCAGTACGTC. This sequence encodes CAGSFLGYEQYV.

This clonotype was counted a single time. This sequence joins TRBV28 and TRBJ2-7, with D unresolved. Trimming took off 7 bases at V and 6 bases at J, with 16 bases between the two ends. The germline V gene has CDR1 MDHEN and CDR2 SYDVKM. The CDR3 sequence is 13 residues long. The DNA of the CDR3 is TGTGCCAGCAACCCCGTCGGAACCTCCGAGCAGTACTTC. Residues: CASNPVGTSEQYF.

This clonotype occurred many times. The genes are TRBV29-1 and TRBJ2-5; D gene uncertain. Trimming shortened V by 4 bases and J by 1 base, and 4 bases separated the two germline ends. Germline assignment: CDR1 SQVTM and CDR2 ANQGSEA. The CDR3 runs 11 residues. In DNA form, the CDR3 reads TGCAGCGTTGCGGTCCAAGAGACCCAGTACTTC. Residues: CSVAVQETQYF.

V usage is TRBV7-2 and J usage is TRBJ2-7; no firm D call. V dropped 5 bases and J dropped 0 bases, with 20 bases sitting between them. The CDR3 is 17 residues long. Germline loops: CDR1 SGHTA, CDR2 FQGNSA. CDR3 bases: TGTGCCAGCAGCCTCTCAGGTTCCGGGTACGCCTCCTACGAGCAGTACGTC. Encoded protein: CASSLSGSGYASYEQYV.

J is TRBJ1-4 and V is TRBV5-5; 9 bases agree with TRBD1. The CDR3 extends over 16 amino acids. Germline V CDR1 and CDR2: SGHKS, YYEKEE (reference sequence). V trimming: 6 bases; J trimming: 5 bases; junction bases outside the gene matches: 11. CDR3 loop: CASTPNPGQGNEKLFF. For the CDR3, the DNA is TGTGCCAGCACCCCGAACCCGGGACAGGGAAATGAAAAACTGTTTTTT. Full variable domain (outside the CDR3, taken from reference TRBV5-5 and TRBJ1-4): DAGVTQSPTHLIKTRGQQVTLRCSPISGHKSVSWYQQVLGQGPQFIFQYYEKEERGRGNFPDRFSARQFPNYSSELNVNALLLGDSALYLCASTPNPGQGNEKLFFGSGTQLSVL.

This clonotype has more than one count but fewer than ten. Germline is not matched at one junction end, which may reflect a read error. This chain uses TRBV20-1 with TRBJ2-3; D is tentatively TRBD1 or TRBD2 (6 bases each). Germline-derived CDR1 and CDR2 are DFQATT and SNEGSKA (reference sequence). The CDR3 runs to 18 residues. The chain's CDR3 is CSVNVGGSLLASTDTQYF. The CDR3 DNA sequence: TGCAGTGTTAACGTGGGGGGCTCACTACTCGCTAGCACTGATACGCAGTATTTT.

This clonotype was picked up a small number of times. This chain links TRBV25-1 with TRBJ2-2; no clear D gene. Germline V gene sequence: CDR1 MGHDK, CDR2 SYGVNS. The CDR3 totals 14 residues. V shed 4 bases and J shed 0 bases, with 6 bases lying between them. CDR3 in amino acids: CASSAAANTGELFF. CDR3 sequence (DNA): TGTGCCAGCAGTGCGGCCGCGAACACCGGGGAGCTGTTTTTT.

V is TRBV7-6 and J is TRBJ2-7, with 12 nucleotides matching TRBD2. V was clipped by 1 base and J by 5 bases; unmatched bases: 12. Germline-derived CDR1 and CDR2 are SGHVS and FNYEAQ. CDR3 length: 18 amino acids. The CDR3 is CASSLEQATSGSFHEQYF. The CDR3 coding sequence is TGTGCCAGCAGCTTAGAGCAAGCGACTAGCGGGAGTTTCCACGAGCAGTACTTC.

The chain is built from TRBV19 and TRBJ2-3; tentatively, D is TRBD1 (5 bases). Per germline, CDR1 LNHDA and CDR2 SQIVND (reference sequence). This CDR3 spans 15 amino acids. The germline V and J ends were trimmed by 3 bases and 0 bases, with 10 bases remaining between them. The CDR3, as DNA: TGTGCCAGTAGTATGAACAGGAAGAGCACAGATACGCAGTATTTT. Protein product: CASSMNRKSTDTQYF.

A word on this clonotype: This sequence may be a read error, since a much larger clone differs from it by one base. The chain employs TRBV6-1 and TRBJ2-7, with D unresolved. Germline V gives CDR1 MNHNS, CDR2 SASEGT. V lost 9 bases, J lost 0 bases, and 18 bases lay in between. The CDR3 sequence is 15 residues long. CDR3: CARSLGPPASYEQYF. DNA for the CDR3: TGTGCCAGAAGTTTAGGGCCACCAGCCTCCTACGAGCAGTACTTC.

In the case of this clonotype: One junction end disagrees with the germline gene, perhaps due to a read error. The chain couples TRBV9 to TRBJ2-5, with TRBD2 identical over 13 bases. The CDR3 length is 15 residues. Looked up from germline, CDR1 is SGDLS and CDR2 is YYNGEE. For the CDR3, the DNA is TGTACCAGCAGCACCCGGACTAGCGGGAGTGAGACCCAGTACTTC. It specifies CTSSTRTSGSETQYF.

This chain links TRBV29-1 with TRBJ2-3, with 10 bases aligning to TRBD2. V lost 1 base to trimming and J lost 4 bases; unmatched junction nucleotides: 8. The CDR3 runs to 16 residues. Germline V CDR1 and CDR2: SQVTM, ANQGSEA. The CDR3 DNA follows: TGCAGCGTTGAAGGGGAGCGGGGGGGCTCGGCAGATACGCAGTATTTT. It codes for CSVEGERGGSADTQYF.

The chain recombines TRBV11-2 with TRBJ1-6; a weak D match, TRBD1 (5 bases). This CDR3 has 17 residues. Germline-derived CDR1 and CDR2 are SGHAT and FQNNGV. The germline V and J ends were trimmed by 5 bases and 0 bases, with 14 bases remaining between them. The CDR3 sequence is CASSAARGSSYNSPLHF. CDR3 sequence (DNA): TGTGCCAGCAGCGCGGCCCGGGGGAGCTCCTATAATTCACCCCTCCACTTT.

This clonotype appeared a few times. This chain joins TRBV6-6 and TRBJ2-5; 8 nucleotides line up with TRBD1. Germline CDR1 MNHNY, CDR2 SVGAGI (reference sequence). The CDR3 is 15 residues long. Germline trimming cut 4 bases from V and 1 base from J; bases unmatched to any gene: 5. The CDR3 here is CASSSTTGGQETQYF. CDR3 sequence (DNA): TGTGCCAGCAGTTCAACCACAGGGGGCCAAGAGACCCAGTACTTC.

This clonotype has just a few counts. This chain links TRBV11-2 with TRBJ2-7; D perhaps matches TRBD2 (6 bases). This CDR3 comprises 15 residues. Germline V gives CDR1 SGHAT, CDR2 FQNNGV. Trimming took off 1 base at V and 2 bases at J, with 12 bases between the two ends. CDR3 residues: CASSLGVAETYEQYF. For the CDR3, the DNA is TGTGCCAGCAGCTTAGGTGTAGCGGAAACCTACGAGCAGTACTTC.

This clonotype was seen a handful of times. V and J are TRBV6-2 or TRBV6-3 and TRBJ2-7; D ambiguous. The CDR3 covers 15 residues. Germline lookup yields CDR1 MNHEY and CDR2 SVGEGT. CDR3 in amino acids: CASSYSTRGPYEQYV. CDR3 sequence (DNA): TGTGCCAGCAGCTACTCGACCCGAGGTCCCTACGAGCAGTACGTC.

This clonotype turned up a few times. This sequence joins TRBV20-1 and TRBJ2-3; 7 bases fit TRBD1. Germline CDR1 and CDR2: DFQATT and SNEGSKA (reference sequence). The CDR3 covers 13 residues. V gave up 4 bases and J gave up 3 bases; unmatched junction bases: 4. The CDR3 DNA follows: TGCAGTGCTAATACAGGGGCAACAGATACGCAGTATTTT. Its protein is CSANTGATDTQYF.

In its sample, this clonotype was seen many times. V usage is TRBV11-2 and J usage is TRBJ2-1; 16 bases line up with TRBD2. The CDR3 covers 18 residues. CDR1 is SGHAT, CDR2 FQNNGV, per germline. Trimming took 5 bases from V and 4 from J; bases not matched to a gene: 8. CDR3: CASSQGGLAGGPYNEQFF. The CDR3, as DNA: TGTGCCAGCAGCCAGGGGGGACTAGCGGGAGGGCCGTACAATGAGCAGTTCTTC.

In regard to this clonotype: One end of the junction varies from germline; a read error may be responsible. CDR3 sequence reads: CASSLAVAGPLSTDTQYF. CDR3 DNA: TGTGCCAGTAGTTTGGCGGTAGCTGGCCCTCTGTCTACAGATACGCAGTATTTT. J is TRBJ2-3 and V is TRBV27; D is ambiguous. In germline, CDR1 is MNHEY, CDR2 SMNVEV (reference sequence). The CDR3 runs 18 residues.

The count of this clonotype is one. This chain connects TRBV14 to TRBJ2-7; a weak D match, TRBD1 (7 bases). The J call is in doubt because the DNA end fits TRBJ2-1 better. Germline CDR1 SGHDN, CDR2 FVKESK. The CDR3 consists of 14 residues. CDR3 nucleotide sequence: TGTGCCAGCAGCCAGATACAGGGGAGGCATGAGCAGTTCTTC. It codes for CASSQIQGRHEQFF.

CDR3 DNA sequence: TGTGCCAGTAGTCCTCAAAGACTAGCGGATCAAGAGACCCAGTACTTC. This translates into CASSPQRLADQETQYF. This rearrangement joins TRBV19 to TRBJ2-1; 9 bases agree with TRBD2. The J call could be wrong; TRBJ2-5 is a better fit for the DNA end. The CDR3 covers 16 residues. The germline V gene has CDR1 LNHDA and CDR2 SQIVND (reference sequence).

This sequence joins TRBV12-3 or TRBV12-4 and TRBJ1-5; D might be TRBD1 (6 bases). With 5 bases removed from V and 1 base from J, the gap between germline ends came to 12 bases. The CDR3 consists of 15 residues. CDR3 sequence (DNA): TGTGCCAGCAGTCGTCAGGGGTTGAGCAATCAGCCCCAGCATTTT. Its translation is CASSRQGLSNQPQHF.